Below, 10 T cell receptor beta chains from the same sample are listed, as sequenced in a study of identical twins. One entry per CDR3 protein, called by TCRdb with MiXCR from the 5' RACE reads. The table has 450,000 or so distinct CDR3 sequences, about 24% seen once; the top ten hold roughly 3%. This sample also belongs to another study, concerning T cells expressing NK-cell markers.

The sequenced material came from CD4+ T cells sorted from blood. These receptors were taken from a woman between 18 and 29 years old in good health.

This clonotype was found a few times. This rearrangement joins TRBV6-2 or TRBV6-3 to TRBJ1-5, with D uncertain. Germline V CDR1 and CDR2: MNHEY, SVGEGT. CDR3 size: 16 residues. Deletions cut 5 bases from V and 1 base from J, with 15 bases between. The chain's CDR3 is CASSKTGTGSNQPQHF. CDR3 bases: TGTGCCAGCAGTAAGACGGGTACGGGCAGCAATCAGCCCCAGCATTTT.

This clonotype has more than one count but fewer than ten. DNA of the CDR3: TGCAGTGCTAGTAAAACTAGCGGGAGCTCCTACAATGAGCAGTTCTTC. Amino acid sequence: CSASKTSGSSYNEQFF. This chain joins TRBV20-1 and TRBJ2-1; 11 bases agree with TRBD2. The CDR3 is made up of 16 amino acids. The V segment lost 3 bases and the J segment 0 bases; nucleotides outside the gene matches: 4. Germline loops: CDR1 DFQATT, CDR2 SNEGSKA (reference sequence).

The chain links TRBV5-1 to TRBJ2-1; 11 positions match TRBD2. Trimming cost V 5 bases and J 2 bases; bases outside gene matches: 6. The CDR3 spans 16 residues. CDR1 and CDR2 (germline): SGHRS, YFSETQ. The CDR3 sequence is CASRTLAGGTYNEQFF. CDR3 coding DNA: TGCGCCAGCAGAACCCTAGCGGGGGGAACCTACAATGAGCAGTTCTTC.

The chain recombines TRBV4-3 with TRBJ2-7, with TRBD2 matching 11 bases. Germline assignment: CDR1 LGHNA and CDR2 YSLEER. Losses at the gene ends were 3 bases for V and 3 bases for J; bases not matched to a gene: 7. The CDR3 covers 16 residues. The CDR3 loop reads CASSQGAGLAVYEQYF. The DNA of the CDR3 is TGCGCCAGCAGCCAGGGGGCGGGACTAGCGGTCTACGAGCAGTACTTC.

V is TRBV7-9 and J is TRBJ2-6; 9 bases map to TRBD1. The ends lost 5 bases at V and 17 bases at J; junction bases unmatched: 7. From germline, CDR1 is SEHNR and CDR2 FQNEAQ (reference sequence). The CDR3 totals 12 residues. CDR3 coding DNA: TGTGCCAGCAGCCCGGGGACAGGGAGGGTGACTTTC. The encoded protein is CASSPGTGRVTF.

This clonotype appeared many times. Being one base from a much bigger clone, this may be a read error. J is TRBJ2-5 and V is TRBV5-1; D is undetermined. Germline V gene data show CDR1 as SGHRS and CDR2 as YFSETQ. CDR3 length equals 13 residues. V lost 0 bases, J lost 2 bases, and 5 bases lay in between. The CDR3 DNA sequence: TGCGCCAGCAGCTTGGGGGATCAAGAGACCCAGTACTTC. Residues: CASSLGDQETQYF.

This clonotype was recorded a few times. The chain links TRBV15 to TRBJ2-7; D remains unclear. V dropped 1 base and J dropped 5 bases, with 6 bases sitting between them. The CDR3 covers 12 residues. The germline V gene has CDR1 LNHNV and CDR2 YYDKDF (reference sequence). CDR3 DNA: TGTGCCACCAGCAGAGTAGGACACGAGCAGTACTTC. The encoded protein is CATSRVGHEQYF. Full variable domain (missing parts from reference TRBV15 and TRBJ2-7): DAMVIQNPRYQVTQFGKPVTLSCSQTLNHNVMYWYQQKSSQAPKLLFHYYDKDFNNEADTPDNFQSRRPNTSFCFLDIRSPGLGDTAMYLCATSRVGHEQYFGPGTRLTVT.

This clonotype has more than one count but fewer than ten. The chain carries TRBV24-1 and TRBJ2-3; TRBD2 might be the D (6 bases). Trimming took off 2 bases at V and 2 bases at J, with 13 bases between the two ends. The CDR3 sequence is 16 residues long. Germline V CDR1 and CDR2: KGHDR, SFDVKD. The CDR3 protein is CATSDSAAGNTDTQYF. The CDR3 nucleotides read TGTGCCACCAGTGATTCGGCAGCGGGTAACACAGATACGCAGTATTTT.

The CDR3 sequence is CASSPNDYEQYF. CDR3 DNA sequence: TGTGCCAGCAGCCCCAACGATTACGAGCAGTACTTC. The chain employs TRBV7-9 and TRBJ2-7; unclear D gene. CDR1 and CDR2 from the germline V gene are SEHNR and FQNEAQ (reference sequence). CDR3 length: 12 amino acids. V lost 5 bases and J lost 4, with 9 bases in between.

This clonotype turned up a few times. This chain joins TRBV20-1 and TRBJ1-1; 9 bases match TRBD1. The length of the CDR3 is 15 residues. V lost 6 bases and J lost 1; bases outside the gene matches: 9. Looked up from germline, CDR1 is DFQATT and CDR2 is SNEGSKA (reference sequence). CDR3 region: CSAGLQGAGNTEAFF. CDR3 in DNA: TGCAGTGCCGGTTTACAGGGGGCGGGGAACACTGAAGCTTTCTTT.